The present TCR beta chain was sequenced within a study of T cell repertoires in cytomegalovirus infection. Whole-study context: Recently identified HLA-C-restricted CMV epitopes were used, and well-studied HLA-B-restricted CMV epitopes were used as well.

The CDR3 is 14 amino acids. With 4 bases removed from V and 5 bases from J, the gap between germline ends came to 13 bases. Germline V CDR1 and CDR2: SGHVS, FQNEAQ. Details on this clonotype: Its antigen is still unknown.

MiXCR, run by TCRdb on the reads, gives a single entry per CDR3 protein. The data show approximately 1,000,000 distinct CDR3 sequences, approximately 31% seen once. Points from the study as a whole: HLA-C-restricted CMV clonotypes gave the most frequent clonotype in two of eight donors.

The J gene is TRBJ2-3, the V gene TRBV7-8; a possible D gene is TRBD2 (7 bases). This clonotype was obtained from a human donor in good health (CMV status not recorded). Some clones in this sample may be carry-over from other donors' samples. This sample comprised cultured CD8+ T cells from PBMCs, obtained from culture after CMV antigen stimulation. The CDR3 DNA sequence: TGTGCCAGCAGCTCTAAGGGGGGGTTAGATACGCAGTATTTT. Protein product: CASSSKGGLDTQYF.